These 24 T cell receptor beta chains share one sample of origin, sequenced in a study of read filtering for tumor transcriptome and immune sequencing. The library was built from around 380 ng RNA with molecular barcoded adaptors for alpha/delta and beta/gamma chains. TCRdb reanalysed the reads using MiXCR and keeps one entry per CDR3 protein. The table lists 100,000 to 150,000 distinct CDR3 sequences, about an eighth of them singletons. The sample consisted of a population of CD138-negative cells sorted from bone marrow. The receptor set was obtained from a donor at least 40 years old with multiple myeloma.

This chain joins TRBV19 and TRBJ2-2; either TRBD1 or TRBD2 may supply D (5 bases each). The CDR3 has 15 amino acids. The V and J ends lost 6 bases and 6 bases respectively, with 17 bases between them. Germline-derived CDR1 and CDR2 are LNHDA and SQIVND (reference sequence). CDR3 sequence: CASRQGVGSAGELFF. The DNA of the CDR3 is TGTGCCAGTAGACAAGGGGTAGGGAGCGCCGGGGAGCTGTTTTTT.

This clonotype occurred many times. The chain joins TRBV28 to TRBJ1-1; 9 nucleotides agree with TRBD1. Germline CDR1 and CDR2: MDHEN and SYDVKM. The V segment lost 5 bases and the J segment 3 bases; nucleotides outside the gene matches: 10. The CDR3 covers 16 residues. The CDR3 sequence: CASSRGGTGSDTEAFF. The CDR3 DNA reads TGTGCCAGCAGTAGGGGGGGGACAGGGTCGGACACTGAAGCTTTCTTT.

This clonotype was picked up a small number of times. The rearrangement links TRBV29-1 to TRBJ2-5; D gene unclear. V shed 4 bases and J shed 5 bases, with 5 bases lying between them. CDR1 and CDR2 from the germline V gene are SQVTM and ANQGSEA. CDR3 size: 10 residues. DNA for the CDR3: TGCAGCGTTGCCGCGGAGACCCAGTACTTC. Translation: CSVAAETQYF.

This chain joins TRBV6-1 and TRBJ2-5; D call uncertain. The CDR3 runs to 12 residues. V was shortened by 7 bases and J by 2 bases, with 8 bases between the two germline ends. In germline, CDR1 is MNHNS, CDR2 SASEGT. The CDR3 region has the DNA TGTGCCAGCACGCTTAGACAAGAGACCCAGTACTTC. Its protein is CASTLRQETQYF.

This clonotype was found a few times. The gene calls are TRBV14 and TRBJ2-5; D possibly corresponds to TRBD2 (6 bases). V shed 4 bases and J shed 4 bases, with 13 bases lying between them. Germline loops: CDR1 SGHDN, CDR2 FVKESK. CDR3 length: 14 amino acids. The CDR3 DNA reads TGTGCCAGCAGCCGAGGAGGGGCCCGAGAGACCCAGTACTTC. The encoded protein is CASSRGGARETQYF. Full variable domain (outside the CDR3, taken from reference TRBV14 and TRBJ2-5): EAGVTQFPSHSVIEKGQTVTLRCDPISGHDNLYWYRRVMGKEIKFLLHFVKESKQDESGMPNNRFLAERTGGTYSTLKVQPAELEDSGVYFCASSRGGARETQYFGPGTRLLVL.

On this clonotype itself: A junction boundary mismatches the germline segment, possibly from a read error. The chain joins TRBV20-1 to TRBJ2-1; weak D call: TRBD1 (6 bases). From germline, CDR1 is DFQATT and CDR2 SNEGSKA (reference sequence). CDR3 length: 14 amino acids. CDR3 region: CSSTTGFTPNGQFF. CDR3 sequence (DNA): TGCAGTTCTACTACAGGGTTTACTCCCAATGGGCAGTTCTTC.

This clonotype was observed many times. The chain employs TRBV10-3 and TRBJ2-1; TRBD1 agrees at 9 bases. CDR3 length equals 16 residues. CDR1 and CDR2 from the germline V gene are ENHRY and SYGVKD. J gave up 7 bases and V 0 bases, and 7 bases lay outside the gene matches. The DNA for the CDR3 is TGTGCCATCAGTGAGTCGTCTGGGACAGGGAGAAATGAGCAGTTCTTC. It yields the protein CAISESSGTGRNEQFF.

A note on this clonotype: Just one base apart from a much larger clone, this may be a read error. The chain is built from TRBV7-9 and TRBJ1-4, with 8 bases matching TRBD1. The CDR3 spans 14 residues. Germline V lookup: CDR1 SEHNR, CDR2 FQNEAQ (reference sequence). CDR3 sequence reads: CASSRQGSGEKLLF. The CDR3, as DNA: TGTGCCAGCAGCAGACAGGGGTCGGGAGAAAAACTGCTTTTT. Supplemented by reference TRBV7-9 and TRBJ1-4, the full variable domain reads DTGVSQNPRHKITKRGQNVTFRCDPISEHNRLYWYRQTLGQGPEFLTYFQNEAQLEKSRLLSDRFSAERPKGSFSTLEIQRTEQGDSAMYLCASSRQGSGEKLLFGSGTQLSVL.

Worth noting for this clonotype: A much more abundant neighbour one base away suggests this may be a read error. The chain has TRBV5-1 and TRBJ2-2; the match to TRBD1 covers 9 bases. This CDR3 is built from 15 residues. The germline V gene encodes CDR1 SGHRS and CDR2 YFSETQ. In DNA form, the CDR3 reads TGCGCCAGCAGCCGCCGGGACAGGGACACCGGGGAGCTGTCTTTT. It specifies CASSRRDRDTGELSF.

This clonotype was counted ten times or more. V and J are TRBV30 and TRBJ2-1; TRBD2 matches at 12 bases. Looked up from germline, CDR1 is GTSNPN and CDR2 is SVGIG (reference sequence). CDR3 length equals 14 residues. After removal of 4 bases from V and 7 bases from J, the junction contained 5 bases not matched to a gene. In nucleotides, the CDR3 is TGTGCCTGGAAGGGACTAGCGGGTCCTAATGAGCAGTTCTTC. Translation: CAWKGLAGPNEQFF.

This clonotype showed up many times. The chain recombines TRBV7-8 with TRBJ2-1; tentatively, D is TRBD2 (5 bases). Between the trimmed V and J ends, which lost 1 base and 0 bases, there was a span of 10 bases. Per the germline V gene, CDR1 is SGHVS and CDR2 is FQNEAQ. CDR3 length equals 16 residues. This chain's CDR3 is CASSLGTRDSYNEQFF. CDR3 DNA sequence: TGTGCCAGCAGCTTAGGAACTAGAGACTCCTACAATGAGCAGTTCTTC.

The chain employs TRBV7-6 and TRBJ2-1, with D perhaps being TRBD1 or TRBD2 (6 bases each). CDR1 and CDR2 (germline): SGHVS, FNYEAQ. With 5 bases removed from V and 5 bases from J, the gap between germline ends came to 19 bases. The CDR3 runs to 16 residues. The DNA for the CDR3 is TGTGCCAGCAGCCCCAGGGTTGGAGGGGGAGACAATGAGCAGTTCTTC. Translation gives CASSPRVGGGDNEQFF.

This clonotype was seen a few times. A much larger clonotype is one base distant, so this may be a read error. The V and J genes are TRBV28 and TRBJ1-4, with D possibly TRBD1 on 6 matching bases. This CDR3 contains 16 residues. The germline gives CDR1 MDHEN, CDR2 SYDVKM. CDR3 loop: CASSLGMGATNEELFF. CDR3 bases: TGTGCCAGCAGTTTGGGTATGGGGGCAACTAATGAAGAACTGTTTTTT.

This clonotype was seen repeatedly, ten times or more. The V gene is TRBV2, the J gene TRBJ1-2; 8 nucleotides line up with TRBD1. V lost 6 bases and J lost 7; bases outside the gene matches: 7. Germline CDR1 reads SNHLY; CDR2 reads FYNNEI. CDR3 size: 13 residues. The CDR3 reads CASSVGQGGGYTF. CDR3 DNA: TGTGCCAGCAGCGTTGGACAGGGCGGTGGCTACACCTTC.

This clonotype was detected ten times or more. This rearrangement joins TRBV11-2 to TRBJ1-4; D is undetermined. V lost 6 bases, J lost 0 bases, and 11 bases lay in between. Germline V gene lookup returns CDR1 SGHAT and CDR2 FQNNGV. The CDR3 contains 15 residues. Here the CDR3 DNA reads TGTGCCAGCAGAGGACGGCCAACAACTAATGAAAAACTGTTTTTT. As protein: CASRGRPTTNEKLFF.

This clonotype appeared many times. The rearrangement uses TRBV20-1 and TRBJ2-1; tentative D call: TRBD2 (5 bases). V shed 3 bases and J shed 6 bases, with 15 bases lying between them. The CDR3 loop spans 14 amino acids. Per germline, CDR1 DFQATT and CDR2 SNEGSKA (reference sequence). The CDR3 nucleotides read TGCAGTGCTAGCGGACTGAGGGCCTCCAATGAGCAGTTCTTC. Protein sequence: CSASGLRASNEQFF.

This clonotype was detected many times. The chain has TRBV5-1 and TRBJ1-6; 8 nucleotides line up with TRBD1. Germline V gene lookup returns CDR1 SGHRS and CDR2 YFSETQ. The CDR3 length is 16 residues. V gave up 4 bases and J gave up 9 bases; unmatched junction bases: 12. The CDR3 nucleotides are TGCGCCAGCAGCCTCTCGACAGGGGCGGGGGGTTCACCCCTCCACTTT. The encoded protein is CASSLSTGAGGSPLHF.

In its sample, this clonotype was seen many times. V is TRBV5-4 and J is TRBJ2-5; D perhaps matches TRBD2 (6 bases). CDR3 size: 14 residues. Trimming removed 2 bases at V and 2 bases at J, with 10 bases between. Germline loops: CDR1 SGHNT, CDR2 YYREEE (reference sequence). CDR3 protein: CASSFAGGQETQYF. The CDR3 nucleotides are TGTGCCAGCAGCTTTGCTGGGGGGCAAGAGACCCAGTACTTC. Together with reference TRBV5-4 and TRBJ2-5, the CDR3 gives the full variable domain: ETGVTQSPTHLIKTRGQQVTLRCSSQSGHNTVSWYQQALGQGPQFIFQYYREEENGRGNFPPRFSGLQFPNYSSELNVNALELDDSALYLCASSFAGGQETQYFGPGTRLLVL.

This clonotype was counted at least ten times. The genes are TRBV7-8 and TRBJ2-3, with D perhaps TRBD2 (6 bases). Trimming cost V 5 bases and J 0 bases, with 12 bases left between them. The CDR3 length is 15 residues. Germline values: CDR1 SGHVS, CDR2 FQNEAQ. The CDR3 spells CASSVVGGSTDTQYF. The CDR3 DNA follows: TGTGCCAGCAGCGTCGTGGGGGGAAGCACAGATACGCAGTATTTT.

A note on this clonotype: With a much larger clone just one base away, this may be a read error. The V gene is TRBV29-1, the J gene TRBJ2-3, with D perhaps being TRBD1 or TRBD2 (5 bases each). Germline CDR1 SQVTM, CDR2 ANQGSEA. The CDR3 totals 14 residues. Trimming left V 7 bases short and J 2 bases short, with 16 bases between. CDR3 nucleotide sequence: TGCAGCGCACCCGGGGCTCTGTTCACAGATACGCAGTATTTT. This sequence encodes CSAPGALFTDTQYF.

This clonotype turned up a few times. The V call is TRBV28, the J call TRBJ2-7; 10 bases fit TRBD1. Germline CDR1 and CDR2: MDHEN and SYDVKM. The V segment lost 4 bases and the J segment 2 bases; nucleotides outside the gene matches: 2. This CDR3 comprises 14 residues. CDR3: CASSSGQGPYEQYF. DNA of the CDR3: TGTGCCAGCAGTTCGGGACAGGGGCCCTACGAGCAGTACTTC. The full variable domain, its missing parts supplied by reference TRBV28 and TRBJ2-7, is DVKVTQSSRYLVKRTGEKVFLECVQDMDHENMFWYRQDPGLGLRLIYFSYDVKMKEKGDIPEGYSVSREKKERFSLILESASTNQTSMYLCASSSGQGPYEQYFGPGTRLTVT.

This clonotype occurred many times. This chain joins TRBV5-6 and TRBJ1-1; tentatively, D is TRBD1 (6 bases). The CDR3 covers 13 residues. The V and J ends lost 5 bases and 8 bases respectively, with 16 bases between them. In germline, CDR1 is SGHDT, CDR2 YYEEEE. Here the CDR3 reads CASRGPSRGEAFF. The CDR3 DNA reads TGTGCCAGCAGGGGGCCTTCAAGGGGGGAAGCTTTCTTT. The whole variable domain, remainder taken from reference TRBV5-6 and TRBJ1-1, is DAGVTQSPTHLIKTRGQQVTLRCSPKSGHDTVSWYQQALGQGPQFIFQYYEEEERQRGNFPDRFSGHQFPNYSSELNVNALLLGDSALYLCASRGPSRGEAFFGQGTRLTVV.

Comments on this clonotype: Given a much more abundant clone one base away, this may be a read error. The rearrangement links TRBV28 to TRBJ2-1; TRBD2 matches at 10 bases. CDR1 and CDR2 from the germline V gene are MDHEN and SYDVKM. The CDR3 has 16 residues. Here the CDR3 reads CACSFTSGIPHNEQFF. The CDR3 DNA sequence: TGTGCCTGCAGTTTTACTAGCGGGATTCCCCACAATGAGCAGTTCTTC.

This clonotype was seen only a few times. This may arise from a read error, as a much more abundant clone is one base away. CDR3 coding DNA: TGTGCCAGCAGCTTAATTAGCGGGACAGATACGCGGTATTTT. It specifies CASSLISGTDTRYF. The chain carries TRBV7-6 and TRBJ2-3; perhaps TRBD2 as D (8 bases). The length of the CDR3 is 14 residues. Germline CDR1 and CDR2: SGHVS and FNYEAQ. The complete variable domain, with remaining parts taken from reference TRBV7-6 and TRBJ2-3, reads GAGVSQSPRYKVTKRGQDVALRCDPISGHVSLYWYRQALGQGPEFLTYFNYEAQQDKSGLPNDRFSAERPEGSISTLTIQRTEQRDSAMYRCASSLISGTDTRYFGPGTRLTVL.